This entry concerns a single T cell receptor beta chain. These data come from a study of blood T cell repertoires in COVID-19. Study in general: COVID-19 samples collected from the United States, Italy and Spain covered acute and convalescent phases. Sources were T cells, B-cell-depleted T cells, or PBMCs; the material itself was cDNA or gDNA.

The germline CDR1 and CDR2 sequences are MNHEY and SVGAGI. Trimming cost V 6 bases and J 1 base, with 12 bases left between them. The CDR3 is 14 residues long. Original analysis: Reference gene primer amplification in the assay estimated nucleated cell counts. Assay: immunoSEQ multiplex PCR; the TCRdb copy retains only in-frame clones and omits some. For V, J and clone size, that table is used; D and trimming come from the DNA. The table includes 250,000 to 350,000 clones, roughly 89% detected once. What was sequenced was PBMCs or T cells enriched from blood (not recorded which). The receptor was isolated from a woman younger than 30 with acute COVID-19. The rearrangement joins TRBV6-5 to TRBJ2-5; maybe TRBD1 (5 bases). In DNA, the CDR3 is TGTGCCAGCAGATTGGACATGCTCCAAGAGACCCAGTACTTC. This encodes CASRLDMLQETQYF.